The 22 T cell receptor beta chains reported below all come from one sample, sequenced in a study of blood T cells in healthy people across ages. Sample-barcoded 5' priming and a J-beta primer mix drove a second PCR of roughly 6 to 12 cycles. One entry per CDR3 protein results from TCRdb running MiXCR on the 5' RACE reads. The sample includes hundreds of thousands of distinct CDR3 sequences, 58% of them seen just once. Material for sequencing was blood. These receptors were collected from a man in his thirties or forties in good health.

V and J are TRBV6-5 and TRBJ2-7, with 8 bases aligning to TRBD2. The DNA matches TRBJ2-5 better at its end, which makes the J call doubtful. CDR3 length: 15 residues. CDR1 and CDR2 (germline): MNHEY, SVGAGI. The CDR3: CASSRGGQIQETQYF. The CDR3 DNA follows: TGTGCCAGCAGCCGGGGGGGCCAGATCCAAGAGACCCAGTACTTC.

V gene TRBV12-3 or TRBV12-4 combines with J gene TRBJ2-3; 8 bases match TRBD2. The V gene end was trimmed by 5 bases and the J gene end by 4 bases; junction bases not matched to a gene: 5. The CDR3 is 14 amino acids. The CDR3 is CASSRGLEADTQYF. In nucleotides, the CDR3 is TGTGCCAGCAGTCGGGGACTAGAGGCAGATACGCAGTATTTT.

This clonotype was observed a handful of times. The chain employs TRBV12-3 or TRBV12-4 and TRBJ1-2; D ambiguous. V was trimmed by 3 bases and J by 8 bases, leaving 19 bases between them. The CDR3 is 15 residues long. CDR3 in amino acids: CASSLGPGPPGGYTF. DNA of the CDR3: TGTGCCAGCAGTTTGGGCCCAGGCCCCCCTGGCGGCTACACCTTC.

The rearrangement uses TRBV9 and TRBJ2-4, with D perhaps matching TRBD1 or TRBD2 (5 bases each). This CDR3 spans 14 amino acids. Germline loops: CDR1 SGDLS, CDR2 YYNGEE. Trimming took off 3 bases at V and 13 bases at J, with 20 bases between the two ends. The CDR3 sequence: CASSAGTSRAEQYF. CDR3 nucleotides: TGTGCCAGCAGCGCCGGGACCAGCAGGGCGGAGCAGTACTTC.

This rearrangement joins TRBV27 to TRBJ1-2, with D unresolved. Germline-derived CDR1 and CDR2 are MNHEY and SMNVEV (reference sequence). This CDR3 has 20 amino acids. V was clipped by 6 bases and J by 7 bases, with 36 bases between them. The CDR3 protein is CASSTSRTFFGPKGCRGYTF. In DNA, the CDR3 is TGTGCCAGCAGCACTTCCCGTACTTTTTTCGGTCCGAAAGGGTGCCGTGGCTACACCTTC.

Only a few counts were recorded for this clonotype. The chain couples TRBV6-1 to TRBJ2-5; D possibly corresponds to TRBD2 (7 bases). In germline, CDR1 is MNHNS, CDR2 SASEGT. The CDR3 spans 14 residues. V gave up 6 bases and J gave up 1 base, with 12 bases separating them. The CDR3, as DNA: TGTGCCAGCAGGATTAGGGGGGGCCAAGAGACCCAGTACTTC. It codes for CASRIRGGQETQYF.

The rearrangement uses TRBV7-8 and TRBJ1-4; TRBD1 is a possible D gene (5 bases). V lost 5 bases and J 2 bases, leaving 18 bases between the germline ends. Looked up from germline, CDR1 is SGHVS and CDR2 is FQNEAQ. The CDR3 length is 17 residues. This chain's CDR3 is CASSALMRGATNEKLFF. The CDR3 DNA reads as TGTGCCAGCAGCGCCCTTATGCGAGGGGCGACTAATGAAAAACTGTTTTTT.

The gene calls are TRBV2 and TRBJ1-2; D not resolved. Trimming stripped 7 bases from V and 0 bases from J, with 12 bases between. Germline V gives CDR1 SNHLY, CDR2 FYNNEI. The CDR3 is 14 residues long. CDR3 DNA sequence: TGTGCCAGCAATATCAAAGGAGCTAACTATGGCTACACCTTC. It encodes CASNIKGANYGYTF.

The rearrangement joins TRBV4-2 to TRBJ2-5; maybe TRBD2 (5 bases). The V gene's germline CDR1 is LGHNA and CDR2 YNFKEQ. CDR3 length: 14 amino acids. The V gene lost 4 bases and the J gene lost 5 bases, with 14 bases spanning the gap. The CDR3, as DNA: TGTGCCAGCAGCCCCCGCTTGCGGAGGGAGACCCAGTACTTC. Translated, it gives CASSPRLRRETQYF.

The chain is built from TRBV12-3 or TRBV12-4 and TRBJ2-1, with 8 bases lining up with TRBD2. This CDR3 has 14 residues. Trimming cost V 3 bases and J 13 bases; bases outside gene matches: 11. The CDR3 reads CASSFGTSGETQFF. CDR3 coding DNA: TGTGCCAGCAGTTTCGGGACTAGTGGAGAGACCCAGTTCTTC.

The chain links TRBV28 to TRBJ1-6; possible D gene TRBD1, 6 bases. CDR1 and CDR2 from the germline V gene are MDHEN and SYDVKM. CDR3 size: 12 residues. V was trimmed by 7 bases and J by 13 bases, leaving 14 bases between them. This CDR3 is CASNSGEAPLHF. The DNA of the CDR3 is TGTGCCAGCAACTCAGGGGAGGCCCCCCTCCACTTT.

This clonotype was seen a handful of times. This may be a read error: a much more frequent sequence differs by one nucleotide. This sequence joins TRBV11-3 and TRBJ2-1; D is possibly TRBD1 (5 bases). Gene TRBJ2-7 matches the end of the DNA better, so the J call may be wrong. Germline V CDR1 and CDR2: SGHNT, YENEEA. There are 15 residues in the CDR3. For the CDR3, the DNA is TGTGCCAGCAGCTTAGGTGGGGCCTCCTACAATGAGCAGTACTTC. This translates into CASSLGGASYNEQYF.

In regard to this clonotype: This clone may be a read error of a much larger clone one base away. The chain joins TRBV7-2 to TRBJ2-1; D is unresolved. The CDR3 consists of 15 residues. The germline V gene has CDR1 SGHTA and CDR2 FQGNSA. With 0 bases removed from V and 13 bases from J, the gap between germline ends came to 19 bases. CDR3 region: CASSLAFGNGETQFF. Here the CDR3 DNA reads TGTGCCAGCAGCTTAGCTTTTGGGAACGGTGAGACCCAGTTCTTC.

The rearrangement uses TRBV4-1 and TRBJ2-1; TRBD2 might be the D (6 bases). The V end was cut by 5 bases, the J end by 4 bases, with 12 bases between. The length of the CDR3 is 14 residues. CDR1 and CDR2 (germline): MGHRA, YSYEKL. The CDR3 DNA reads TGCGCCAGCAGCAAAGGCGGGGCTTACAATGAGCAGTTCTTC. Translated: CASSKGGAYNEQFF.

About this clonotype itself: A junction boundary mismatches the germline segment, possibly from a read error. The chain carries TRBV6-1 and TRBJ2-4; perhaps D is TRBD1 or TRBD2 (5 bases each). The J call may be in error: the DNA end matches TRBJ2-7 better. Germline V gene lookup returns CDR1 MNHNS and CDR2 SASEGT. The CDR3 is made up of 15 amino acids. Here the CDR3 DNA reads TGTGCCAGCAGTGAAAGGGACGGTAGCTCCAACGAGCAGTACTTC. Protein product: CASSERDGSSNEQYF.

J is TRBJ2-3 and V is TRBV28; possible D gene TRBD1, 5 bases. The V end lost 3 bases, the J end lost 1 base, and 8 bases lay between the germline ends. The CDR3 is made up of 14 amino acids. The germline V gene encodes CDR1 MDHEN and CDR2 SYDVKM. For the CDR3, the DNA is TGTGCCAGCAGTTTTTTACAGGGCACAGATACGCAGTATTTT. Amino acid sequence: CASSFLQGTDTQYF.

V usage is TRBV20-1 and J usage is TRBJ1-2, with 9 positions matching TRBD1. With V trimmed by 4 bases and J by 2 bases, 5 bases remained unmatched. The CDR3 consists of 14 residues. CDR1 is DFQATT and CDR2 is SNEGSKA in the germline V gene (reference sequence). The CDR3 sequence is CSAMRTGANYGYTF. CDR3 coding DNA: TGCAGTGCTATGCGGACAGGGGCCAACTATGGCTACACCTTC.

The chain joins TRBV6-5 to TRBJ2-1; D possibly uses TRBD1 or TRBD2 (6 bases each). V lost 2 bases to trimming and J lost 2 bases, with 13 bases between them. Germline V gene lookup returns CDR1 MNHEY and CDR2 SVGAGI. The CDR3 consists of 16 residues. The CDR3 spells CASSYPTRGPYNEQFF. In nucleotides, the CDR3 is TGTGCCAGCAGTTACCCAACCCGGGGGCCCTACAATGAGCAGTTCTTC.

The gene calls are TRBV20-1 and TRBJ1-2, with a weak D call TRBD1 (5 bases). The CDR3 runs to 13 residues. Trimming pared 5 bases from V and 3 bases from J, leaving 13 bases between. Germline CDR1 and CDR2: DFQATT and SNEGSKA (reference sequence). The CDR3 nucleotides read TGCAGTGCTGCGGACATCGGCTACTATGGCTACACCTTC. It codes for CSAADIGYYGYTF.

Of note for this clonotype: The junction departs from the called germline gene at one end, perhaps through a read error. This chain links TRBV25-1 with TRBJ2-7; D not certain. The CDR3 is 14 residues long. The germline V gene encodes CDR1 MGHDK and CDR2 SYGVNS. CDR3 sequence reads: CTSSEVNLPYEQYF. DNA for the CDR3: TGTACCAGCAGTGAGGTCAACCTTCCCTACGAGCAGTACTTC.

This clonotype has a handful of counts. This CDR3 is CASSSGTRSVLGEQYF. CDR3 sequence (DNA): TGTGCCAGCAGTTCCGGGACTAGAAGTGTTTTGGGCGAGCAGTACTTC. The chain links TRBV12-3 or TRBV12-4 to TRBJ2-7, with 8 nucleotides matching TRBD2. The CDR3 is 16 amino acids. Trimming cost V 4 bases and J 6 bases; bases outside gene matches: 14.

The chain combines TRBV29-1 with TRBJ2-5, with D possibly matching TRBD1 (5 bases). The V and J ends lost 4 bases and 5 bases respectively, with 14 bases between them. The CDR3 contains 13 residues. Germline V gene lookup returns CDR1 SQVTM and CDR2 ANQGSEA. CDR3 nucleotides: TGCAGCGTTGGGGAACCAGGGCGGGAGACCCAGTACTTC. This gives the protein CSVGEPGRETQYF. The full variable domain, its missing parts supplied by reference TRBV29-1 and TRBJ2-5, is SAVISQKPSRDICQRGTSLTIQCQVDSQVTMMFWYRQQPGQSLTLIATANQGSEATYESGFVIDKFPISRPNLTFSTLTVSNMSPEDSSIYLCSVGEPGRETQYFGPGTRLLVL.